This TCR beta chain was observed in a study of T cells after yellow fever vaccination. Whole-study findings and limits: Abundant clonotypes from the bulk population could contaminate FACS-sorted repertoires. There was a small share of clonotypes that showed up in both the CD4 and CD8 compartments. Compared with primary, the secondary response was weaker and peaked at day 5, not 15.

This clonotype was seen only a few times. Its matching antigen is unknown. Trimming shortened V by 3 bases and J by 7 bases, and 13 bases separated the two germline ends. The CDR3 length is 14 residues. Production of TCR cDNA was by 5'RACE template switching, which also added a universal primer site and UMIs. TCRdb fed the 5' RACE reads into MiXCR, producing one record per CDR3 protein. The sample has 200,000 or so distinct CDR3 sequences, more than 6.5% seen once. The clonotype was recovered from a man younger than 45 who received the YFV17D yellow fever vaccine. The chain employs TRBV12-3 or TRBV12-4 and TRBJ1-5, with D possibly TRBD1 on 5 matching bases. The sequenced sample was CD4+ T cells sorted from PBMCs, obtained on the day of the yellow fever booster vaccination. CDR3 sequence reads: CASSFGGVRQPQHF. The DNA of the CDR3 is TGTGCCAGCAGTTTCGGGGGAGTGCGGCAGCCCCAGCATTTT.